This TCR beta chain was captured in a study of blood T cell repertoires in COVID-19 (dated by TCRdb to about 2020). Regarding the research as a whole: Collaborator samples came from the United States, Italy and Spain and covered acute and convalescent phases of COVID-19. The prospective study material was composed of cDNA or gDNA derived from T cells, B-cell-depleted T cells, or PBMCs. Deeply sampled blood TCRbeta repertoires from subjects exposed to, actively infected with, or recovered from COVID-19 were included in the dataset. HLA class I and class II types, where available, came from metadata supplied by the sample provider rather than from assay-based typing. The repertoires were released in a freely available public database meant as a resource for research on the immune response to SARS-CoV-2. The sample metadata nearly always contained a de-identified subject ID, COVID-19 status, age in years and sex. The samples were drawn from the first 160 participants of the ongoing ImmuneRACE study and from roughly 1,300 subjects provided by 6 global collaborators. Paper-wide results and their limitations: Clinical and demographic metadata were provided uncurated, with the amount varying by source and participant.

CDR1 and CDR2 are drawn from the germline V gene: SGHRS, YFSETQ. V is cut back by 2 bases and J by 6 bases, with 8 bases in the junction unmatched. The CDR3, from cysteine to phenylalanine, totals 15 residues. The retained sequence is limited to the CDR3, 45 bases, with the frame set at the first base. The immunoSEQ Assay, a bias-controlled multiplex PCR, was used to amplify TCRbeta CDR3 regions from genomic DNA. As for the authors' bioinformatics: Nucleated cell counts per sample were estimated from amplification of reference gene primers within the assay. Sequence reads were collapsed and filtered to measure the absolute abundance of every unique TCRbeta CDR3 rearrangement. For each sample, productive Simpson clonality was calculated by taking the square root of Simpson's diversity index across productive rearrangements. The source is immuneACCESS, and TCRdb retained only in-frame sequences with V and J called. Part of the clones is not carried over; for the studies checked, unresolved V genes explain less than half of this, and the remainder is unexplained. That table gives V, J and clone size, and the DNA gave D and trimming. For this sample there are over 100,000 clones; around 82% appear just once. Clones ranked in the top ten supply almost 4.5% of the sample.

Whole blood was collected in K2EDTA tubes by collaborating institutions according to the institutions' own protocols. For TCRbeta analysis, collaborators shipped samples as frozen whole blood, isolated PBMCs, or DNA extracted from either of those sample types. A remark on this clone: It lacks a known antigen. There are no base qualities to consult, and no much larger clone falls within one base.

The receptor was derived from a human donor in a cohort sampled during active or convalescent COVID-19. The specimen sequenced was peripheral blood. This chain joins TRBV5-1 to TRBJ1-2; 9 bases in the middle match TRBD1. The base sequence is TGCGCCAGCAGCTTTCCGGGACAGGGAGGTGATGGCTACACCTTC. Translated, it reads CASSFPGQGGDGYTF.